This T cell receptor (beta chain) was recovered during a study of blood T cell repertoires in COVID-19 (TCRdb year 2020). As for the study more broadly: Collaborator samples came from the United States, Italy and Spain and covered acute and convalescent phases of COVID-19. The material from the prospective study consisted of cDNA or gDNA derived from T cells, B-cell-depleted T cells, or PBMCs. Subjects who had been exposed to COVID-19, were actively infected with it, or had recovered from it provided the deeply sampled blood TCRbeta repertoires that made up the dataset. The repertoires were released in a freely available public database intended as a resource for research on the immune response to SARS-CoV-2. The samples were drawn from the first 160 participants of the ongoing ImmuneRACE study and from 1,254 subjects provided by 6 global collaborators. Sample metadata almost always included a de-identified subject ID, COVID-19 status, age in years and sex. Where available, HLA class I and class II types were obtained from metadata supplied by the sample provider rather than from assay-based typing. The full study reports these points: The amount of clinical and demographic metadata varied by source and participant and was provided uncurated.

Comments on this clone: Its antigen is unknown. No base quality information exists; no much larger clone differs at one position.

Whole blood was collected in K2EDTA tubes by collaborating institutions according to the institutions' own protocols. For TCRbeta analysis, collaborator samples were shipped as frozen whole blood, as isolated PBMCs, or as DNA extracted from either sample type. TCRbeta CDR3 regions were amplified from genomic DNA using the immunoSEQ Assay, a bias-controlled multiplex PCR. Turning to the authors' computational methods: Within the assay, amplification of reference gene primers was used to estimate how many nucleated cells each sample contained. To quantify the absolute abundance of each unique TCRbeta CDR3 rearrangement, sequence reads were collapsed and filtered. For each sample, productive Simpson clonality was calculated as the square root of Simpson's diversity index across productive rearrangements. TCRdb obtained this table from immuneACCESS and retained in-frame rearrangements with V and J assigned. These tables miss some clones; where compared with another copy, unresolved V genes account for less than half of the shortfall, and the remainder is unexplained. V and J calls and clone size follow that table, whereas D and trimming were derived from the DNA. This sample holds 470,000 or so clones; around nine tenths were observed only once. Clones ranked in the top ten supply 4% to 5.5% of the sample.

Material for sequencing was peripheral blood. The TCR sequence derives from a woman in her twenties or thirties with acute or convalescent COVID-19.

The CDR3 sequence is CASSLDGLEGTEAFF. The bases are TGTGCCAGCAGCTTGGATGGACTTGAGGGCACTGAAGCTTTCTTT. The V gene is TRBV5-5 and the J gene is TRBJ1-1; no D segment can be confidently identified. Trimming removed 0 bases from V and 4 bases from J, leaving 13 bases between the germline ends. From the cysteine through the phenylalanine, the CDR3 covers 15 amino acids. Only CDR3 DNA remains: 45 bases, in frame from the first base. From a lookup of the germline V gene (reference sequence), CDR1 and CDR2 are SGHKS and YYEKEE.